This TCR beta chain was identified in a study of CD8+CD57+ T cells in acquired aplastic anemia. Study as a whole: CD4+ and CD8+ cells, once sorted, gave DNA averaging around 3.4 ug. Mean read depth for CD4+ cells from healthy donors was around 11 million.

This clonotype was detected ten times or more. Antigen: not known. General study findings and limits: Fewer than 35 sequences, all CD8+ CDR3, were shared between patients and controls.

Both TCR beta VDJ combination and CDR3 sequence profiling were carried out. Genomic DNA was the template for this profiling. TCRdb used MiXCR to reprocess the reads, holding one entry per CDR3 protein. Among under 200,000 distinct CDR3 sequences listed, approximately 40% were seen once. This TCR was recovered from a human donor in good health. Sequences were obtained from sorted CD4+, CD8+, or CD8+CD57+ T cells (not recorded which) from PBMCs.

The CDR3 sequence is CASSLERGTGYTF. Written as DNA, the CDR3 is TGTGCCAGCAGCCTAGAGCGGGGAACCGGCTACACCTTC. The V and J genes are TRBV7-2 and TRBJ1-2; D is ambiguous. V gave up 5 bases and J gave up 8 bases, with 15 bases separating them. The CDR3 is 13 amino acids. Germline values: CDR1 SGHTA, CDR2 FQGNSA.